The entry below gives a single T cell receptor (beta chain) sequence along with its context. The data were taken from a study of blood T cell repertoires in COVID-19. Overall study context: Some COVID-19 samples were acute and others convalescent; all came from the United States, Italy and Spain. PBMCs, B-cell-depleted T cells, or T cells provided the cDNA or gDNA that made up the material.

Methods used by the authors: Scientists estimated how many nucleated cells there were by amplifying reference gene primers. The assay was immunoSEQ multiplex PCR, and TCRdb's table has in-frame clones only and misses some. V and J calls and clone size come straight from that table; D and trimming were deduced from the DNA. The table shows roughly 240,000 clones, with around 84% occurring only once. This receptor was identified in a man aged 35 to 55 who had recovered from COVID-19. Material: peripheral blood.

The CDR3 DNA reads TGTGCCAGCAGCCCCGGGCTGGGGGGCGAGCAGTACTTC. Translated: CASSPGLGGEQYF. The gene calls are TRBV7-9 and TRBJ2-7; D is possibly TRBD2 (6 bases). The germline V gene has CDR1 SEHNR and CDR2 FQNEAQ (reference sequence). Trimming stripped 5 bases from V and 6 bases from J, with 14 bases between. The CDR3 loop spans 13 amino acids.